This TCR beta chain emerged from a study of CD8 T cells in Susac syndrome. Sequencing of TCR beta covered CD8+ and CD4+ T cells obtained from blood. FACS was used to enrich TEMRA cells, whereas the CD8+ and CD4+ T cells were obtained by negative isolation. With random hexamers, about 0.45 to 1 ug RNA was reverse transcribed. Across 54 Vbeta and 13 Jbeta, TCR beta CDR3 was amplified with immunoSEQ multiplex PCR. TCRdb ran MiXCR on the immunoSEQ multiplex PCR reads and lists one entry per CDR3 protein. The sample contains 400,000 or so distinct CDR3 sequences, around 85% of which appear only once. The CDR3 consists of 14 residues. V was pared by 0 bases and J by 3 bases, with 9 bases between. Germline V gene data show CDR1 as MNHNS and CDR2 as SASEGT.

The rearrangement uses TRBV6-1 and TRBJ2-7; D is ambiguous. This TCR derives from a human donor with multiple sclerosis. Sequencing was carried out using CD8+ T cells from PBMCs. Written as DNA, the CDR3 is TGTGCCAGCAGTGAAGCGCCAGGTTTCTACGAGCAGTACTTC. Translated: CASSEAPGFYEQYF.